The 25 T cell receptor beta chains reported below all come from one sample, sequenced in a study of T cell responses to AZD1222 COVID-19 vaccine. TCRdb's table, derived via immunoSEQ multiplex PCR, lists solely in-frame clones and lacks some. The profile shows 150,000 or so clones, approximately 95% of them singletons. The sequencing used peripheral blood, collected on day 0 of MenACWY control vaccination. The receptors were gathered from an adult in good health.

This sequence joins TRBV21-1 and TRBJ1-5. TRBV21-1 has pseudogene status. The CDR3 covers 20 residues. This CDR3 is CASAGRGGASIWDSNQPQHF. The CDR3 DNA reads TGTGCCAGCGCCGGGCGAGGAGGGGCATCGATTTGGGATAGCAATCAGCCCCAGCATTTT.

The chain combines TRBV7-9 with TRBJ2-7, with TRBD2 identical over 7 bases. The V and J ends lost 3 bases and 0 bases, in that order; junction bases with no gene match: 8. Germline CDR1 SEHNR, CDR2 FQNEAQ (reference sequence). The CDR3 spans 16 residues. The CDR3 is CASSFWSGMSSYEQYF. The CDR3 DNA reads as TGTGCCAGCAGCTTCTGGAGCGGGATGAGCTCCTACGAGCAGTACTTC.

The chain joins TRBV2 to TRBJ1-2; perhaps TRBD1 as D (6 bases). The CDR3 runs 15 residues. Germline CDR1 and CDR2: SNHLY and FYNNEI. V dropped 7 bases and J dropped 3 bases, with 18 bases sitting between them. DNA of the CDR3: TGTGCCAGCACCGGAAGGGGGGGGCCGGACTATGGCTACACCTTC. This codes for CASTGRGGPDYGYTF. The whole variable domain, remainder taken from reference TRBV2 and TRBJ1-2, is EPEVTQTPSHQVTQMGQEVILRCVPISNHLYFYWYRQILGQKVEFLVSFYNNEISEKSEIFDDQFSVERPDGSNFTLKIRSTKLEDSAMYFCASTGRGGPDYGYTFGSGTRLTVV.

The rearrangement uses TRBV7-8 and TRBJ2-3, with D unresolved. The CDR3 extends over 14 amino acids. The V gene lost 2 bases and the J gene lost 2 bases, with 8 bases spanning the gap. The germline gives CDR1 SGHVS, CDR2 FQNEAQ. CDR3 DNA sequence: TGTGCCAGCAGCTTAAGACAAACCACAGATACGCAGTATTTT. Translated, it gives CASSLRQTTDTQYF.

The genes are TRBV18 and TRBJ2-3; possibly TRBD2 for D (5 bases). V lost 0 bases to trimming and J lost 6 bases, with 10 bases between them. Germline CDR1 reads KGHSH; CDR2 reads LQKENI. This CDR3 spans 14 amino acids. The CDR3 sequence: CASSPPGSWDTQYF. DNA of the CDR3: TGTGCCAGCTCACCACCGGGGAGCTGGGATACGCAGTATTTT.

The chain links TRBV3-1 (or the pseudogene TRBV3-2) to TRBJ1-2; the D is unclear. The V end lost 2 bases, the J end lost 5 bases, and 9 bases lay between the germline ends. Germline V CDR1 and CDR2: LGHDT, YNNKEL (reference sequence). The CDR3 is 13 residues long. The CDR3 DNA is TGTGCCAGCAGCCAAAGCCGGGAGTATGGCTACACCTTC. Protein sequence: CASSQSREYGYTF.

The chain is built from TRBV9 and TRBJ2-2; 10 nucleotides line up with TRBD2. The V and J ends lost 0 bases and 7 bases, in that order; junction bases with no gene match: 12. Germline V gene sequence: CDR1 SGDLS, CDR2 YYNGEE. This CDR3 comprises 18 residues. The CDR3 coding sequence is TGTGCCAGCAGCGTAGGATCCAGCGGGAGGGCCCAGGGCGGGGAGCTGTTTTTT. Translated: CASSVGSSGRAQGGELFF.

This clone was recorded only once. The same CDR3 also results from other DNA sequences found in this sample. V usage is TRBV14 and J usage is TRBJ1-1; TRBD1 is a possible D gene (6 bases). Germline V gives CDR1 SGHDN, CDR2 FVKESK. Trimming cost V 6 bases and J 0 bases, with 8 bases left between them. The CDR3 has 13 amino acids. Here the CDR3 DNA reads TGTGCCAGCAGTCAGGGGATGAACACTGAAGCTTTCTTT. Its translation: CASSQGMNTEAFF.

This chain uses TRBV30 with TRBJ1-4, with D perhaps matching TRBD1 (5 bases). This CDR3 is 12 amino acids long. The germline V gene encodes CDR1 GTSNPN and CDR2 SVGIG (reference sequence). With 4 bases removed from V and 10 bases from J, the gap between germline ends came to 13 bases. CDR3 amino acids: CAWNRDQGKLFF. As DNA, the CDR3 is TGTGCCTGGAACCGCGATCAGGGAAAACTGTTTTTT.

The genes are TRBV19 and TRBJ2-1; D gene unclear. Trimming removed 5 bases from V and 4 bases from J, with 12 bases in between. This CDR3 has 14 amino acids. Germline V CDR1 and CDR2: LNHDA, SQIVND (reference sequence). As DNA, the CDR3 is TGTGCCAGTAGTCCCTCCCCCATTTACAATGAGCAGTTCTTC. Encoded protein: CASSPSPIYNEQFF.

This clone was observed once. V and J are TRBV11-2 and TRBJ2-3, with D tentatively TRBD1 or TRBD2 (5 bases each). Germline CDR1 reads SGHAT; CDR2 reads FQNNGV. This CDR3 region has 14 residues. V lost 3 bases, J lost 5 bases, and 12 bases lay in between. CDR3 protein: CASSFLGVVDTQYF. DNA for the CDR3: TGTGCCAGCAGCTTTTTGGGGGTGGTAGATACGCAGTATTTT.

This chain's CDR3 is CASSLSKGADTQYF. DNA for the CDR3: TGTGCCAGCAGCTTGAGCAAGGGCGCAGATACGCAGTATTTT. This chain uses TRBV5-4 with TRBJ2-3; D unclear. Trimming took 1 base from V and 4 from J, leaving 10 bases between them. CDR1 is SGHNT, CDR2 YYREEE, per germline (reference sequence). This CDR3 is built from 14 residues.

The V gene is TRBV19, the J gene TRBJ2-5; 7 bases fit TRBD1. Germline CDR1 and CDR2: LNHDA and SQIVND (reference sequence). This CDR3 is 15 amino acids long. V trimming: 4 bases; J trimming: 2 bases; junction bases outside the gene matches: 7. CDR3 amino acids: CASSKGQKKQETQYF. CDR3 coding DNA: TGTGCCAGTAGTAAGGGACAGAAAAAACAAGAGACCCAGTACTTC.

The chain carries TRBV30 and TRBJ1-3, with D possibly TRBD1 on 6 matching bases. The germline gives CDR1 GTSNPN, CDR2 SVGIG (reference sequence). Trimming cost V 0 bases and J 0 bases, with 12 bases left between them. This CDR3 contains 16 residues. The CDR3 region is CAWSVGGQNSGNTIYF. For the CDR3, the DNA is TGTGCCTGGAGTGTCGGGGGACAAAACTCTGGAAACACCATATATTTT.

The CDR3 region has the DNA TGTGCCAGCAGCTACACACCACAGGGGTTTAATGAAAAACTGTTTTTT. It is translated as CASSYTPQGFNEKLFF. The V call is TRBV7-9, the J call TRBJ1-4; TRBD1 matches at 7 bases. The germline CDR1 and CDR2 sequences are SEHNR and FQNEAQ (reference sequence). Losses at the gene ends were 4 bases for V and 4 bases for J; bases not matched to a gene: 9. The CDR3 consists of 16 residues.

V usage is TRBV7-3 and J usage is TRBJ1-4; D ambiguous. The CDR3 extends over 14 amino acids. Germline assignment: CDR1 SGHTA and CDR2 FQGTGA. Trimming removed 5 bases from V and 0 bases from J, with 7 bases in between. For the CDR3, the DNA is TGTGCCAGCAGCCTAATCTCAACTAATGAAAAACTGTTTTTT. Translating it yields CASSLISTNEKLFF.

This chain links TRBV9 with TRBJ1-4; D is ambiguous. The germline V gene encodes CDR1 SGDLS and CDR2 YYNGEE. This CDR3 has 14 amino acids. The V gene lost 0 bases and the J gene lost 7 bases, with 10 bases spanning the gap. The CDR3 sequence: CASSVGPIGEKLFF. DNA of the CDR3: TGTGCCAGCAGCGTAGGGCCCATAGGTGAAAAACTGTTTTTT.

The chain carries TRBV27 and TRBJ1-2; D is unclear. The CDR3 spans 13 residues. The V gene's germline CDR1 is MNHEY and CDR2 SMNVEV (reference sequence). Trimming left V 6 bases short and J 8 bases short, with 16 bases between. The CDR3: CASSLREGGGYTF. The CDR3 DNA follows: TGTGCCAGCAGCCTTCGGGAGGGTGGGGGCTACACCTTC.

The chain employs TRBV5-5 and TRBJ1-2; D gene uncertain. The CDR3 consists of 13 residues. V gave up 4 bases and J gave up 1 base, with 8 bases separating them. Germline V gene lookup returns CDR1 SGHKS and CDR2 YYEKEE (reference sequence). The CDR3 DNA is TGTGCCAGCAGCCGGCGGGGTAACTATGGCTACACCTTC. It yields the protein CASSRRGNYGYTF.

As DNA, the CDR3 is TGTGCCAGTAGCCTGGGAGGTCTATACAATGAGCAGTTCTTC. Protein product: CASSLGGLYNEQFF. The V and J genes are TRBV19 and TRBJ2-1; D might be TRBD2 (6 bases). The CDR3 has 14 amino acids. Germline V lookup: CDR1 LNHDA, CDR2 SQIVND (reference sequence). The V end lost 6 bases, the J end lost 4 bases, and 13 bases lay between the germline ends.

The chain links TRBV4-2 to TRBJ1-5; D ambiguous. Germline lookup yields CDR1 LGHNA and CDR2 YNFKEQ. V lost 0 bases to trimming and J lost 7 bases, with 13 bases between them. This CDR3 comprises 15 residues. The CDR3 reads CASSQDGRSGQPQHF. Written as DNA, the CDR3 is TGTGCCAGCAGCCAAGACGGGCGGTCCGGGCAGCCCCAGCATTTT.

V usage is TRBV6-1 and J usage is TRBJ2-3; no definite D call. Germline CDR1 reads MNHNS; CDR2 reads SASEGT. The V and J ends lost 3 bases and 7 bases respectively, with 8 bases between them. The CDR3 length is 12 residues. The CDR3 region has the DNA TGTGCCAGCAGTGATGGTAGCCATACGCAGTATTTT. It is translated as CASSDGSHTQYF.

The V call is TRBV19, the J call TRBJ1-2; no firm D call. Trimming removed 5 bases at V and 4 bases at J, with 14 bases between. The CDR3 covers 14 residues. Per the germline V gene, CDR1 is LNHDA and CDR2 is SQIVND (reference sequence). The CDR3 DNA sequence: TGTGCCAGTAGTCTACACGGGATGGCCTATGGCTACACCTTC. Protein sequence: CASSLHGMAYGYTF.

V and J are TRBV5-1 and TRBJ2-2; D perhaps matches TRBD1 (6 bases). The length of the CDR3 is 15 residues. CDR1 and CDR2 (germline): SGHRS, YFSETQ. The V gene lost 0 bases and the J gene lost 5 bases, with 11 bases spanning the gap. The CDR3 DNA reads as TGCGCCAGCAGCTTGGTCATGAGGGGGACCGGGGAGCTGTTTTTT. Encoded protein: CASSLVMRGTGELFF. Filled out from reference TRBV5-1 and TRBJ2-2, the complete variable domain reads KAGVTQTPRYLIKTRGQQVTLSCSPISGHRSVSWYQQTPGQGLQFLFEYFSETQRNKGNFPGRFSGRQFSNSRSEMNVSTLELGDSALYLCASSLVMRGTGELFFGEGSRLTVL.

The genes are TRBV4-2 and TRBJ2-5; maybe TRBD2 (5 bases). With 3 bases removed from V and 6 bases from J, the gap between germline ends came to 11 bases. The CDR3 runs 13 residues. Looked up from germline, CDR1 is LGHNA and CDR2 is YNFKEQ. The CDR3 reads CASSHELEKTQYF. DNA of the CDR3: TGTGCCAGCAGCCACGAACTAGAGAAGACCCAGTACTTC.